These 26 T cell receptor beta chains originate from one sample sequenced in a study of shared clonotypes between healthy human individuals. Assay used: immunoSEQ multiplex PCR; TCRdb lists only in-frame clones, some missing. The sample carries roughly 2.6 million clones, more than 90% recorded once. Sequences were obtained from naive CD4+ T cells sorted from blood. The sample's subset: CD45RA+ positively selected. All receptors derive from a man aged 18 to 35 in good health.

Worth noting for this clone: Within the sample, other DNA sequences also encode this same CDR3. V is TRBV2 and J is TRBJ2-7; 9 bases fit TRBD1. The CDR3 is 13 amino acids. CDR1 and CDR2 (germline): SNHLY, FYNNEI. The ends lost 8 bases at V and 2 bases at J; junction bases unmatched: 4. CDR3 loop: CASRQGGTYEQYF. The DNA for the CDR3 is TGTGCCAGCCGACAGGGGGGGACCTACGAGCAGTACTTC.

V and J are TRBV6-1 and TRBJ2-7; D might be TRBD1 (6 bases). V was shortened by 7 bases and J by 6 bases, with 19 bases between the two germline ends. CDR3 length: 14 amino acids. Germline CDR1 MNHNS, CDR2 SASEGT. CDR3 region: CASTQGDRPPEQYF. CDR3 DNA: TGTGCCAGCACCCAGGGAGACAGGCCCCCCGAGCAGTACTTC.

The rearrangement joins TRBV6-5 to TRBJ2-2, with TRBD2 matching over 7 bases. The CDR3 runs 15 residues. The V gene end was trimmed by 5 bases and the J gene end by 0 bases; junction bases not matched to a gene: 3. From germline, CDR1 is MNHEY and CDR2 SVGAGI. The CDR3 nucleotides read TGTGCCAGCAGTGCCCGGGGGGCGAACACCGGGGAGCTGTTTTTT. Translation gives CASSARGANTGELFF.

This clone was observed a single time. The genes are TRBV10-1 and TRBJ2-7; D gene ambiguous. The V end lost 3 bases, the J end lost 3 bases, and 12 bases lay between the germline ends. The V gene's germline CDR1 is WNHNN and CDR2 SYGVQD (reference sequence). The CDR3 runs 14 residues. CDR3 DNA sequence: TGCGCCAGCAGTGATCACAGAAGTATCTACGAGCAGTACTTC. This translates into CASSDHRSIYEQYF.

The chain carries TRBV5-4 and TRBJ1-4, with 8 bases lining up with TRBD1. Germline lookup yields CDR1 SGHNT and CDR2 YYREEE (reference sequence). The length of the CDR3 is 15 residues. J was trimmed by 4 bases and V by 5 bases; bases with no gene match: 7. CDR3 amino acids: CASRTGVADNEKLFF. The DNA for the CDR3 is TGTGCCAGCAGGACAGGGGTGGCAGATAATGAAAAACTGTTTTTT.

The gene calls are TRBV2 and TRBJ1-1; D call uncertain. V was shortened by 2 bases and J by 6 bases, with 16 bases between the two germline ends. Germline CDR1 SNHLY, CDR2 FYNNEI. This CDR3 is 15 amino acids long. The CDR3 DNA sequence: TGTGCCAGCAGTGAAATGGTACCCCCGGGCGCTGAAGCTTTCTTT. Translation gives CASSEMVPPGAEAFF.

The chain links TRBV19 to TRBJ2-7; D call uncertain. Germline V gives CDR1 LNHDA, CDR2 SQIVND (reference sequence). V lost 7 bases and J 5 bases, leaving 24 bases between the germline ends. This CDR3 has 16 residues. The CDR3 region is CASNVLAGGGINEQYF. The CDR3 bases are TGTGCCAGTAACGTTTTGGCCGGCGGCGGAATTAACGAGCAGTACTTC. The entire variable domain, with the rest obtained from reference TRBV19 and TRBJ2-7, is as follows: DGGITQSPKYLFRKEGQNVTLSCEQNLNHDAMYWYRQDPGQGLRLIYYSQIVNDFQKGDIAEGYSVSREKKESFPLTVTSAQKNPTAFYLCASNVLAGGGINEQYFGPGTRLTVT.

This clone was seen only a few times. The genes are TRBV5-4 and TRBJ2-7; 14 nucleotides agree with TRBD2. CDR3 length: 16 amino acids. Looked up from germline, CDR1 is SGHNT and CDR2 is YYREEE (reference sequence). The trim removed 4 bases at V and 7 bases at J, leaving 10 bases unmatched. This CDR3 reads CASSPGLAGDRGEQYF. The CDR3 DNA follows: TGTGCCAGCAGCCCGGGACTAGCGGGAGATAGGGGGGAGCAGTACTTC.

This chain uses TRBV2 with TRBJ2-7; 7 bases map to TRBD1. Germline-derived CDR1 and CDR2 are SNHLY and FYNNEI. Germline trimming cut 6 bases from V and 2 bases from J; bases unmatched to any gene: 7. The CDR3 runs to 14 residues. Here the CDR3 reads CASRPNQGAYEQYF. In DNA, the CDR3 is TGTGCCAGCAGGCCCAACCAGGGGGCCTACGAGCAGTACTTC.

This chain uses TRBV9 with TRBJ2-5; 8 nucleotides align to TRBD2. J gave up 5 bases and V 4 bases, and 4 bases lay outside the gene matches. The CDR3 loop spans 13 amino acids. Germline CDR1 is SGDLS and CDR2 is YYNGEE. The CDR3 DNA sequence: TGTGCCAGCAGCCCTAGCGGGTGGGAGACCCAGTACTTC. Its protein is CASSPSGWETQYF.

The chain uses TRBV19 and TRBJ1-1; D unclear. Germline V lookup: CDR1 LNHDA, CDR2 SQIVND (reference sequence). The V end was cut by 6 bases, the J end by 6 bases, with 14 bases between. This CDR3 spans 13 amino acids. CDR3 in DNA: TGTGCCAGTAGGGGGTTGTCAACTTCTGAAGCTTTCTTT. This translates into CASRGLSTSEAFF.

This clone was seen a few times. Other DNA sequences of this sample code for an identical CDR3. This sequence joins TRBV7-2 and TRBJ2-1, with D unresolved. Deletions cut 2 bases from V and 6 bases from J, with 5 bases between. Per germline, CDR1 SGHTA and CDR2 FQGNSA. This CDR3 contains 12 residues. The chain's CDR3 is CASSLPGNEQFF. CDR3 DNA sequence: TGTGCCAGCAGCTTACCGGGCAATGAGCAGTTCTTC.

The rearrangement links TRBV11-3 to TRBJ2-1, with 9 bases lining up with TRBD2. V lost 3 bases, J lost 4 bases, and 7 bases stayed unmatched. The CDR3 is made up of 16 amino acids. The germline V gene encodes CDR1 SGHNT and CDR2 YENEEA. The CDR3 DNA reads TGTGCCAGCAGCTTTGCGGGACTAGCCTGGTACAATGAGCAGTTCTTC. Protein product: CASSFAGLAWYNEQFF.

The V call is TRBV7-8, the J call TRBJ2-7; a weak D match, TRBD2 (5 bases). The length of the CDR3 is 15 residues. CDR1 and CDR2 from the germline V gene are SGHVS and FQNEAQ. The ends were cut back, 1 base at V and 3 bases at J, with 13 bases in the middle. The CDR3 is CASSLGAGSHYEQYF. CDR3 DNA: TGTGCCAGCAGCTTAGGGGCGGGTTCACACTACGAGCAGTACTTC.

J is TRBJ1-5 and V is TRBV28; no clear D. The CDR3 is made up of 13 amino acids. The germline V gene encodes CDR1 MDHEN and CDR2 SYDVKM. The V end was cut by 8 bases, the J end by 3 bases, with 11 bases between. DNA of the CDR3: TGTGCCAGCCACAGTTCTCTCAATCAGCCCCAGCATTTT. Its protein product is CASHSSLNQPQHF.

Turning to this clone: Other DNA sequences within the sample encode an identical CDR3. The chain uses TRBV7-9 and TRBJ2-3, with D possibly matching TRBD1 (5 bases). Germline V lookup: CDR1 SEHNR, CDR2 FQNEAQ (reference sequence). Trimming took 3 bases from V and 6 from J, leaving 7 bases between them. The CDR3 runs to 12 residues. In DNA, the CDR3 is TGTGCCAGCAGCTTTGGGGCGGATACGCAGTATTTT. This codes for CASSFGADTQYF.

The V and J genes are TRBV30 and TRBJ1-4, with D possibly TRBD1 on 5 matching bases. V was shortened by 7 bases and J by 0 bases, with 18 bases between the two germline ends. CDR1 and CDR2 from the germline V gene are GTSNPN and SVGIG (reference sequence). The CDR3 is 16 residues long. CDR3 residues: CASSGTKVATNEKLFF. Written as DNA, the CDR3 is TGTGCCTCCTCCGGGACGAAAGTTGCAACTAATGAAAAACTGTTTTTT. The entire variable domain, with the rest obtained from reference TRBV30 and TRBJ1-4, is as follows: SQTIHQWPATLVQPVGSPLSLECTVEGTSNPNLYWYRQAAGRGLQLLFYSVGIGQISSEVPQNLSASRPQDRQFILSSKKLLLSDSGFYLCASSGTKVATNEKLFFGSGTQLSVL.

V is TRBV30 and J is TRBJ2-7; no firm D call. Germline CDR1 reads GTSNPN; CDR2 reads SVGIG (reference sequence). V was trimmed by 5 bases and J by 0 bases, leaving 5 bases between them. The CDR3 length is 11 residues. The CDR3 here is CAWAGSYEQYF. CDR3 in DNA: TGTGCCTGGGCAGGCTCCTACGAGCAGTACTTC.

V usage is TRBV7-2 and J usage is TRBJ2-5; 9 positions agree with TRBD2. Germline lookup yields CDR1 SGHTA and CDR2 FQGNSA. There are 15 residues in the CDR3. V shed 6 bases, J shed 3 bases, and the junction held 8 bases outside the gene matches. DNA for the CDR3: TGTGCCAGCAGTCCAGCGGGGGGCTCTAAAGAGACCCAGTACTTC. Translated, it gives CASSPAGGSKETQYF.

V gene TRBV5-8 combines with J gene TRBJ1-2, with D maybe TRBD1 (6 bases). CDR3 length: 14 amino acids. The germline V gene encodes CDR1 SGHTS and CDR2 YDEGEE. V lost 4 bases and J lost 9, with 19 bases in between. Here the CDR3 reads CASSPWTPDRRYTF. CDR3 DNA sequence: TGTGCCAGCAGCCCCTGGACGCCCGACAGGCGCTACACCTTC.

This clone occurred a few times. V gene TRBV6-5 combines with J gene TRBJ1-1; D gene unclear. The germline CDR1 and CDR2 sequences are MNHEY and SVGAGI. This CDR3 is built from 10 residues. The V end was cut by 6 bases, the J end by 5 bases, with 4 bases between. CDR3 sequence reads: CASRGTEAFF. In DNA form, the CDR3 reads TGTGCCAGCAGGGGAACTGAAGCTTTCTTT.

The chain links TRBV4-2 to TRBJ2-1, with 8 bases that match TRBD2. Trimming took 0 bases from V and 2 from J; bases not matched to a gene: 3. Looked up from germline, CDR1 is LGHNA and CDR2 is YNFKEQ. There are 16 residues in the CDR3. The CDR3 nucleotides are TGTGCCAGCAGCCAAGATTTGCGGGGGGCCTACAATGAGCAGTTCTTC. This gives the protein CASSQDLRGAYNEQFF.

V is TRBV30 and J is TRBJ1-5; D might be TRBD1 (5 bases). V dropped 0 bases and J dropped 4 bases, with 19 bases sitting between them. CDR3 length: 17 residues. Germline assignment: CDR1 GTSNPN and CDR2 SVGIG (reference sequence). CDR3 protein: CAWSVPGRTFSNQPQHF. The CDR3 DNA is TGTGCCTGGAGTGTACCGGGACGGACCTTTAGTAATCAGCCCCAGCATTTT.

This clone was counted a single time. The gene calls are TRBV5-1 and TRBJ1-2; TRBD1 aligns across 8 bases. V gave up 0 bases and J gave up 8 bases; unmatched junction bases: 6. The CDR3 length is 14 residues. Germline lookup yields CDR1 SGHRS and CDR2 YFSETQ. The CDR3 sequence is CASSLGTGTMGYTF. DNA for the CDR3: TGCGCCAGCAGCTTGGGGACAGGGACCATGGGCTACACCTTC. Supplemented by reference TRBV5-1 and TRBJ1-2, the full variable domain reads KAGVTQTPRYLIKTRGQQVTLSCSPISGHRSVSWYQQTPGQGLQFLFEYFSETQRNKGNFPGRFSGRQFSNSRSEMNVSTLELGDSALYLCASSLGTGTMGYTFGSGTRLTVV.

The chain carries TRBV5-4 and TRBJ2-5; 10 bases map to TRBD2. V dropped 0 bases and J dropped 4; count of bases not matched to a gene: 15. CDR3 size: 19 residues. Germline V gene data show CDR1 as SGHNT and CDR2 as YYREEE (reference sequence). This chain's CDR3 is CASSLGAGGPSGFVETQYF. The CDR3 bases are TGTGCCAGCAGCTTGGGAGCGGGAGGGCCCTCGGGGTTTGTAGAGACCCAGTACTTC.

The rearrangement joins TRBV25-1 to TRBJ2-3, with a tentative D call TRBD1 (5 bases). Trimming removed 6 bases from V and 0 bases from J, with 7 bases in between. The V gene's germline CDR1 is MGHDK and CDR2 SYGVNS. The CDR3 is made up of 13 amino acids. The CDR3 sequence is CASRGQSTDTQYF. In DNA, the CDR3 is TGTGCCAGCAGGGGGCAAAGCACAGATACGCAGTATTTT.